The clone carrying this T cell receptor (beta chain) was counted many times. The antigen is not known. CDR1 and CDR2 (germline): DFQATT, SNEGSKA (reference sequence). This CDR3 contains 12 residues. V lost 6 bases to trimming and J lost 7 bases, with 15 bases between them. The sample comes from a study of response to subunit inactivated influenza vaccine. Study conclusions and caveats: New T cells are recruited in small numbers by each seasonal influenza vaccination, according to the authors' suggestion.

TCRdb re-derived calls from the RT-PCR reads in MiXCR, one entry per CDR3 protein. The table lists roughly 570,000 distinct CDR3 sequences, roughly 13% of them singletons, with approximately 14% in the top ten. The sample in question was PBMCs from blood, obtained about 40 days after vaccination. The TCR comes from a man aged 45 to 65 who received an inactivated influenza vaccine. The rearrangement uses TRBV20-1 and TRBJ1-2; tentatively, D is TRBD1 (5 bases). In DNA, the CDR3 is TGCAGTGCCGCGAGGGGAACTGGTGGCTACACCTTC. Residues: CSAARGTGGYTF.